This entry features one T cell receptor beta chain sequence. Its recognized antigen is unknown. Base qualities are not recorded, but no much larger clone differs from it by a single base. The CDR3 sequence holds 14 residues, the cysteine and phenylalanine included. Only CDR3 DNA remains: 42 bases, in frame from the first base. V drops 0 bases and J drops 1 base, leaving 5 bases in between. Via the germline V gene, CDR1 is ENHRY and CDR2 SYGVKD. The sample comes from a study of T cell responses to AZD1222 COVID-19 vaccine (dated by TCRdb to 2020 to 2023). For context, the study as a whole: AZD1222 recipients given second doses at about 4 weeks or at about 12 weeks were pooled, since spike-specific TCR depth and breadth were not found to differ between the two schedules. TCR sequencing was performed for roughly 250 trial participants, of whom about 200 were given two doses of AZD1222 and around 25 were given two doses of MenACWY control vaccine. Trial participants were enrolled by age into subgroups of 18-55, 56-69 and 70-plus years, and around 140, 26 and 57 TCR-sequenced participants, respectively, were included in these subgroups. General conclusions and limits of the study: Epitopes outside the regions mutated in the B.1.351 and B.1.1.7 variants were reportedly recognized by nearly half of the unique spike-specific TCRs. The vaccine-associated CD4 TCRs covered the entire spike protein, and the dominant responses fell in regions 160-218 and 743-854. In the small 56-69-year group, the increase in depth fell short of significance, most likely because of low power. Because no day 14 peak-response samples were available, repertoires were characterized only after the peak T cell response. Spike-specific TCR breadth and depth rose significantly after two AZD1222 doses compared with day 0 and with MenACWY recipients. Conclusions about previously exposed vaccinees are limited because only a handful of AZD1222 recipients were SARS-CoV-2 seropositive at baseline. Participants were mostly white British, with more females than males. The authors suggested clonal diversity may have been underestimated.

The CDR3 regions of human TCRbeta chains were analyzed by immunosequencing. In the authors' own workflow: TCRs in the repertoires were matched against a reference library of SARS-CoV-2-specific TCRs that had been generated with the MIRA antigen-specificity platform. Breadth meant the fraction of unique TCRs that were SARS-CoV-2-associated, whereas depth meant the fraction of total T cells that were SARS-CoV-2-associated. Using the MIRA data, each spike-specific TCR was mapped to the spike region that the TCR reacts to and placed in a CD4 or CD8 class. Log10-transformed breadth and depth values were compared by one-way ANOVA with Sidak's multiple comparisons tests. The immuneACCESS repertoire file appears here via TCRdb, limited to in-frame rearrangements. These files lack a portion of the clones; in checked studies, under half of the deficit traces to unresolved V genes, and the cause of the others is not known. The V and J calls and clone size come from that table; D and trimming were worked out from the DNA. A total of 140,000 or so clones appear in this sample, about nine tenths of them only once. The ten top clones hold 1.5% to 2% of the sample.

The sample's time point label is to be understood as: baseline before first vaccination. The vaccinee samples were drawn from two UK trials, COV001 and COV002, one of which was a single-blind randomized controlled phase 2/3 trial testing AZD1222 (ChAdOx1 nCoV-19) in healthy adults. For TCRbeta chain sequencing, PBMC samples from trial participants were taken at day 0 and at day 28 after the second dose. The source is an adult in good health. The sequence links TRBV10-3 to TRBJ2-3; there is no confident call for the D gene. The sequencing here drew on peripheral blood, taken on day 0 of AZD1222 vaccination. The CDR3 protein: CAISESSRTDTQYF. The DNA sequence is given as TGTGCCATCAGTGAGTCGTCGCGCACAGATACGCAGTATTTT.